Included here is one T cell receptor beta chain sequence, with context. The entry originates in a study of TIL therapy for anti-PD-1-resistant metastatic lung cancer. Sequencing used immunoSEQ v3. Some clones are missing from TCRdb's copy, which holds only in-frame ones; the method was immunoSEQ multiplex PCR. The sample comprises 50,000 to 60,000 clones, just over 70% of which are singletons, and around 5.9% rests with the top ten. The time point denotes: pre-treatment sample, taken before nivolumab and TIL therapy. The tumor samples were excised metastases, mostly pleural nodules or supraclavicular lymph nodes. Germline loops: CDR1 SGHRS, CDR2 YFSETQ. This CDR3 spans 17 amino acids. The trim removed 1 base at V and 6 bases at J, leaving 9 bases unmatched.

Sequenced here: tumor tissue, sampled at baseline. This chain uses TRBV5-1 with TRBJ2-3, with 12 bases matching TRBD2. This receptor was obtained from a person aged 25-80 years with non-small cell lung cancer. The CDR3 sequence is CASSLLTSGGVEDTQYF. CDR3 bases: TGCGCCAGCAGCTTGCTGACTAGCGGGGGAGTCGAGGATACGCAGTATTTT.